A selection of T cell receptor beta chains follows, all from one sample in a study of blood T cells in healthy people across ages. MiXCR, applied by TCRdb to the 5' RACE reads, yields one record per CDR3 protein. This sample has around 1,000,000 distinct CDR3 sequences, with under 30% found just once. The same sample was also used in a study of T cells of mothers and their children.

The specimen sequenced was blood. Every receptor here comes from a girl aged 2-10 years in good health. The CDR3 runs from the conserved cysteine through the conserved F or W. Each record gives: D gene, clone size, V gene, J gene, CDR3 protein, CDR3 DNA. D genes are given only for firm matches. Clone size is stated in some rows and not others, as once, few, many or a class when expanded.

.,.,TRBV3-1,TRBJ2-3,CASSQEPRASTDTQYF,TGTGCCAGCAGCCAAGAGCCCCGAGCGTCCACAGATACGCAGTATTTT
.,few,TRBV3-1,TRBJ2-7,CASSHTGLSPYEQYF,TGTGCCAGCAGCCACACAGGACTTTCCCCCTACGAGCAGTACTTC
TRBD1,few,TRBV9,TRBJ1-2,CASSSMRGQGPYGYTF,TGTGCCAGCAGCTCAATGAGGGGACAGGGCCCGTATGGCTACACCTTC
.,.,TRBV6-2/TRBV6-3,TRBJ2-5,CASIGWEETQYF,TGTGCCAGCATCGGGTGGGAAGAGACCCAGTACTTC
.,.,TRBV5-4,TRBJ2-6,CASSFSPFSGANVLTF,TGTGCCAGCAGCTTTTCCCCCTTCTCTGGGGCCAACGTCCTGACTTTC
TRBD2,few,TRBV10-3,TRBJ2-3,CAIGKVSGGATDTQYF,TGTGCCATCGGAAAAGTTAGCGGGGGGGCCACAGATACGCAGTATTTT
TRBD1,few,TRBV2,TRBJ2-7,CASSDSDRVSYEQYF,TGTGCCAGCAGTGATTCGGACAGGGTCTCCTACGAGCAGTACTTC
.,.,TRBV10-3,TRBJ1-3,CAISTGVNSGNTIYF,TGTGCCATCAGTACCGGGGTAAACTCTGGAAACACCATATATTTT
.,.,TRBV15,TRBJ1-6,CATSIGPNSPLHF,TGTGCCACCAGCATAGGCCCGAATTCACCCCTCCACTTT
.,.,TRBV14,TRBJ1-4,CASSPPKGRGTNEKLFF,TGTGCCAGCAGCCCGCCTAAGGGAAGGGGAACGAATGAAAAACTGTTTTTT
.,.,TRBV7-2,TRBJ1-2,CASSLKGYYGYTF,TGTGCCAGCAGCCTGAAGGGTTACTATGGCTACACCTTC
TRBD2,many,TRBV7-2,TRBJ2-5,CASSPLAGGRETQYF,TGTGCCAGCAGCCCTCTAGCGGGGGGGCGGGAGACCCAGTACTTC
TRBD1,few,TRBV28,TRBJ1-5,CASSLDRGLSNQPQHF,TGTGCCAGCAGTCTAGACAGGGGCCTTAGCAATCAGCCCCAGCATTTT
TRBD2,few,TRBV20-1,TRBJ2-5,CSARAGVETQYF,TGCAGTGCCAGAGCGGGAGTCGAGACCCAGTACTTC
.,few,TRBV14,TRBJ1-2,CASSQVGEDYGYTF,TGTGCCAGCAGCCAAGTCGGGGAGGACTATGGCTACACCTTC
TRBD2,.,TRBV2,TRBJ2-1,CASRAFGGAENEQFF,TGTGCCAGCAGGGCCTTCGGGGGGGCCGAGAATGAGCAGTTCTTC
.,.,TRBV6-1,TRBJ2-3,CASSRQTEDRSDTQYF,TGTGCCAGCAGTCGACAGACCGAGGATAGATCAGATACGCAGTATTTT
TRBD1,.,TRBV20-1,TRBJ2-4,CSAGRRTGSFLEAKNIQYF,TGCAGTGCTGGGAGGAGGACAGGGTCGTTTTTGGAAGCCAAAAACATTCAGTACTTC
.,.,TRBV29-1,TRBJ2-1,CSVRVVDRNEQFF,TGCAGCGTCCGGGTGGTAGATAGAAATGAGCAGTTCTTC
TRBD2,.,TRBV20-1,TRBJ2-5,CSARGTSGKETQYF,TGCAGTGCTAGAGGGACTAGCGGGAAAGAGACCCAGTACTTC